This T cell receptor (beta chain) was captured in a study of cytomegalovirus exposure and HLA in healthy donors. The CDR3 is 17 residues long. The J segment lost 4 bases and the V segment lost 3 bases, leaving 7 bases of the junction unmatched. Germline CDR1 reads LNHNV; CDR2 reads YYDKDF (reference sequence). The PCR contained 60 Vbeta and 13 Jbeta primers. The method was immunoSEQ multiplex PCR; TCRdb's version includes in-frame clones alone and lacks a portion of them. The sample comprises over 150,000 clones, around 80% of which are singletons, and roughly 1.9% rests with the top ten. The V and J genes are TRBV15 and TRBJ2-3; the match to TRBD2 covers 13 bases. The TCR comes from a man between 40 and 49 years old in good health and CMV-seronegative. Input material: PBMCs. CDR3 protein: CATSRQLGLAGADTQYF. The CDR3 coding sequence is TGTGCCACCAGCAGGCAACTCGGACTAGCGGGAGCAGATACGCAGTATTTT.